Following are 7 T cell receptor beta chains from one sample sequenced in a study of cytomegalovirus exposure and HLA in healthy donors. Produced via immunoSEQ multiplex PCR; TCRdb's table is partial and in-frame only. The sample contains roughly 180,000 clones, around nine tenths of which appear only once. Sequencing input: PBMCs. The receptors were sampled from a man aged 25 to 40 in good health and CMV-seropositive.

V and J are TRBV7-6 and TRBJ1-1; D not resolved. With 4 bases removed from V and 1 base from J, the gap between germline ends came to 13 bases. Germline V lookup: CDR1 SGHVS, CDR2 FNYEAQ. The CDR3 consists of 15 residues. The CDR3 nucleotides are TGTGCCAGCAGCTCGATCGCGGATGGGAACACTGAAGCTTTCTTT. It encodes CASSSIADGNTEAFF.

CDR3 sequence (DNA): TGTGCCGTGGTAAAGGACAGGGGTGACGAGCAGTACTTC. Translation gives CAVVKDRGDEQYF. The J gene is TRBJ2-7, the V gene TRBV6-6, with 9 bases lining up with TRBD1. There are 13 residues in the CDR3. In germline, CDR1 is MNHNY, CDR2 SVGAGI (reference sequence). V shed 11 bases and J 5 bases; nucleotides not matched to a gene: 10.

The chain joins TRBV6-1 to TRBJ2-7; no reliable D call. This CDR3 has 13 residues. V was clipped by 4 bases and J by 5 bases, with 12 bases between them. The germline gives CDR1 MNHNS, CDR2 SASEGT. CDR3 nucleotides: TGTGCCAGCAGTGGGCTAGTTCACAACGAGCAGTACTTC. This translates into CASSGLVHNEQYF.

CDR3 region: CASSQDRRRAGSTGELFF. The CDR3, as DNA: TGTGCCAGCAGCCAAGATCGGCGGAGGGCAGGTAGCACCGGGGAGCTGTTTTTT. The chain links TRBV14 to TRBJ2-2; the D gene is possibly TRBD2 (6 bases). Germline V gene data show CDR1 as SGHDN and CDR2 as FVKESK. The CDR3 is made up of 18 amino acids. The V gene lost 0 bases and the J gene lost 4 bases, with 18 bases spanning the gap.

V and J are TRBV28 and TRBJ1-2; no definite D call. Germline CDR1 and CDR2: MDHEN and SYDVKM. The V end lost 10 bases, the J end lost 2 bases, and 5 bases lay between the germline ends. The CDR3 contains 10 residues. CDR3 residues: CATENYGYTF. Here the CDR3 DNA reads TGTGCCACCGAGAACTATGGCTACACCTTC.

The CDR3 nucleotides are TGCGCCAGCAGCCCCGCGCTTAGCGGGACCGAGCAGTACTTC. It yields the protein CASSPALSGTEQYF. The genes are TRBV5-1 and TRBJ2-7; TRBD2 matches 8 bases. Germline values: CDR1 SGHRS, CDR2 YFSETQ. The CDR3 is 14 residues long. Losses at the gene ends were 4 bases for V and 6 bases for J; bases not matched to a gene: 9.

This clone was seen once. CDR3 bases: TGTGCCTGGGCGCGGGGGGGAGGGCAGCCCCAGCATTTT. Its protein is CAWARGGGQPQHF. The chain is built from TRBV30 and TRBJ1-5; possibly TRBD1 for D (5 bases). The CDR3 length is 13 residues. Looked up from germline, CDR1 is GTSNPN and CDR2 is SVGIG (reference sequence). Trimming shortened V by 5 bases and J by 7 bases, and 15 bases separated the two germline ends.